The 20 T cell receptor beta chains in this list originate from one sample, sequenced in a study (dated by TCRdb to the mid-2010s). The method was 5' RACE. The instrument was an Illumina MiSeq. TCRdb cleaned the public reads at Q25 with fastp, built clones with MiXCR and kept in-frame beta chains. Rows are unified per CDR3 protein, each entry keeping the most common DNA and genes. The sample data list around 7,800 distinct CDR3 sequences, and roughly 40% of these were observed just once. Of the sample, roughly 4.7% falls within the top ten clones. Sequencing input: memory CD4+ T cells sorted from blood. The cell subset or site label for this specimen denotes: memory CD4+ T cells, CD4+CD45RO+CD25-. The origin of the receptors is a female donor with breast cancer.

The rearrangement uses TRBV30 and TRBJ2-5; the D gene is possibly TRBD2 (7 bases). Germline CDR1 is GTSNPN and CDR2 is SVGIG (reference sequence). This CDR3 spans 13 amino acids. The V end lost 5 bases, the J end lost 0 bases, and 10 bases lay between the germline ends. CDR3 region: CAWAGANQETQYF. CDR3 DNA: TGTGCCTGGGCGGGGGCCAACCAAGAGACCCAGTACTTC.

The chain couples TRBV28 to TRBJ2-6, with no clear D. The germline V gene has CDR1 MDHEN and CDR2 SYDVKM. Trimming cost V 0 bases and J 0 bases, with 12 bases left between them. The CDR3 contains 18 residues. CDR3 bases: TGTGCCAGCAGTTTATGGCAGGCGGCCCTCTCTGGGGCCAACGTCCTGACTTTC. Protein product: CASSLWQAALSGANVLTF.

The rearrangement uses TRBV12-3 or TRBV12-4 and TRBJ2-5, with 10 bases aligning to TRBD2. V trimming: 4 bases; J trimming: 4 bases; junction bases outside the gene matches: 9. The CDR3 runs to 16 residues. DNA for the CDR3: TGTGCCAGCAGTTCTTATAGCCTAGCGGGAGTAGAGACCCAGTACTTC. Translation gives CASSSYSLAGVETQYF.

This clonotype was found a few times. The chain combines TRBV5-1 with TRBJ2-7; the D is unclear. The ends were cut back, 3 bases at V and 7 bases at J, with 11 bases in the middle. CDR3 size: 12 residues. CDR1 and CDR2 (germline): SGHRS, YFSETQ. The CDR3 DNA follows: TGCGCCAGCAGCTCAGAAGAGAATGAGCAGTACTTC. It is translated as CASSSEENEQYF.

This clonotype has more than one count but fewer than ten. This sequence joins TRBV12-3 or TRBV12-4 and TRBJ2-2; D not certain. This CDR3 region has 14 residues. The V gene lost 5 bases and the J gene lost 4 bases, with 11 bases spanning the gap. CDR3: CASSGRPITGELFF. The CDR3 DNA sequence: TGTGCCAGCAGTGGTCGGCCGATCACCGGGGAGCTGTTTTTT.

This chain links TRBV20-1 with TRBJ1-4; D remains unclear. Between the trimmed V and J ends, which lost 0 bases and 0 bases, there was a span of 8 bases. This CDR3 has 15 amino acids. The germline V gene has CDR1 DFQATT and CDR2 SNEGSKA (reference sequence). CDR3 sequence (DNA): TGCAGTGCTAGAGATCGGGCCCCAACTAATGAAAAACTGTTTTTT. Its protein product is CSARDRAPTNEKLFF.

The V and J genes are TRBV29-1 and TRBJ2-5; 7 bases line up with TRBD2. V lost 4 bases to trimming and J lost 1 base; unmatched junction nucleotides: 3. Germline V lookup: CDR1 SQVTM, CDR2 ANQGSEA. The CDR3 covers 13 residues. CDR3 in DNA: TGCAGCGTTGGGGAGGGGCCCCAAGAGACCCAGTACTTC. Translated, it gives CSVGEGPQETQYF.

The genes are TRBV5-4 and TRBJ2-5, with TRBD2 matching 9 bases. Trimming at V came to 0 bases and at J to 3 bases, leaving 3 bases not matched to a gene. The CDR3 consists of 15 residues. The germline CDR1 and CDR2 sequences are SGHNT and YYREEE (reference sequence). Written as DNA, the CDR3 is TGTGCCAGCAGCTTGGTGGCTAGCGGGGAAGAGACCCAGTACTTC. Translation: CASSLVASGEETQYF. Full variable domain (missing parts from reference TRBV5-4 and TRBJ2-5): ETGVTQSPTHLIKTRGQQVTLRCSSQSGHNTVSWYQQALGQGPQFIFQYYREEENGRGNFPPRFSGLQFPNYSSELNVNALELDDSALYLCASSLVASGEETQYFGPGTRLLVL.

The sample holds a few counts of this clonotype. This chain links TRBV6-1 with TRBJ1-2; 8 bases match TRBD1. J was trimmed by 1 base and V by 2 bases; bases with no gene match: 9. Germline CDR1 reads MNHNS; CDR2 reads SASEGT. The CDR3 is 17 residues long. CDR3 DNA sequence: TGTGCCAGCAGTGAACACCACGGACAGGGCATTAACTATGGCTACACCTTC. Translation gives CASSEHHGQGINYGYTF.

V gene TRBV4-1 combines with J gene TRBJ1-2; D might be TRBD1 (6 bases). The V and J ends lost 0 bases and 4 bases respectively, with 12 bases between them. Germline CDR1 is MGHRA and CDR2 is YSYEKL. CDR3 length equals 15 residues. This chain's CDR3 is CASSQDRGGAYGYTF. CDR3 bases: TGCGCCAGCAGCCAAGACAGGGGAGGAGCCTATGGCTACACCTTC.

V is TRBV6-5 and J is TRBJ2-5, with a weak D call TRBD1 (7 bases). The CDR3 totals 17 residues. Between the trimmed V and J ends, which lost 2 bases and 5 bases, there was a span of 21 bases. Germline V lookup: CDR1 MNHEY, CDR2 SVGAGI. The chain's CDR3 is CASSYAFSRGVSETQYF. In nucleotides, the CDR3 is TGTGCCAGCAGTTACGCATTTAGCAGGGGGGTTTCGGAGACCCAGTACTTC.

Regarding this clonotype: At one boundary the junction diverges from the germline segment, which might be a read error. The chain joins TRBV18 to TRBJ2-1; possible D gene TRBD2, 5 bases. This CDR3 spans 12 amino acids. Looked up from germline, CDR1 is KGHSH and CDR2 is LQKENI. The CDR3 bases are TGTGCCAGCTCCCGGGGTTACAATGAGCAGCTCTTC. It translates to CASSRGYNEQLF.

The chain couples TRBV27 to TRBJ1-5; TRBD1 might be the D (5 bases). V was clipped by 5 bases and J by 7 bases, with 18 bases between them. Germline values: CDR1 MNHEY, CDR2 SMNVEV (reference sequence). CDR3 length equals 15 residues. The CDR3 loop reads CASSRGQGNTQPQHF. The CDR3 DNA reads TGTGCCAGCAGTCGCGGGCAGGGAAATACCCAGCCCCAGCATTTT.

V and J are TRBV6-4 and TRBJ2-7; tentatively, D is TRBD1 (6 bases). The V end lost 7 bases, the J end lost 4 bases, and 11 bases lay between the germline ends. The germline CDR1 and CDR2 sequences are MRHNA and SNTAGT. The CDR3 length is 12 residues. The CDR3 is CASNHREYEQYF. In DNA form, the CDR3 reads TGTGCCAGCAACCACAGGGAGTACGAGCAGTACTTC.

V gene TRBV2 combines with J gene TRBJ2-7; possible D gene TRBD1, 5 bases. V was cut by 2 bases and J by 4 bases, with 15 bases left in between. Germline V gene data show CDR1 as SNHLY and CDR2 as FYNNEI. The CDR3 runs 15 residues. CDR3 sequence reads: CASSERGRVQYEQYF. The CDR3 nucleotides are TGTGCCAGCAGTGAACGAGGCAGGGTCCAGTACGAGCAGTACTTC.

V gene TRBV7-2 combines with J gene TRBJ2-6, with 8 positions matching TRBD1. The CDR3 is 18 residues long. Germline V CDR1 and CDR2: SGHTA, FQGNSA. J gave up 0 bases and V 0 bases, and 4 bases lay outside the gene matches. CDR3 in DNA: TGTGCCAGCAGCTTAGCCGGACAGGGTGTCTCTGGGGCCAACGTCCTGACTTTC. Residues: CASSLAGQGVSGANVLTF.

This clonotype is categorized as medium-sized. This chain uses TRBV7-8 with TRBJ2-1; no clear D gene. V lost 5 bases to trimming and J lost 8 bases, with 7 bases between them. CDR3 length equals 11 residues. Germline values: CDR1 SGHVS, CDR2 FQNEAQ. The CDR3 DNA follows: TGTGCCAGCAGCGTTAGTGATGAGCAGTTCTTC. Amino acids: CASSVSDEQFF.

The chain has TRBV4-2 and TRBJ2-1, with D possibly TRBD2 on 6 matching bases. V lost 4 bases and J lost 3, with 13 bases in between. Germline V gene data show CDR1 as LGHNA and CDR2 as YNFKEQ. The CDR3 loop spans 15 amino acids. CDR3 protein: CASSPRGLDYNEQFF. For the CDR3, the DNA is TGTGCCAGCAGCCCCCGGGGACTGGACTACAATGAGCAGTTCTTC.

This clonotype is labeled medium-sized (0.01 to 0.1%). DNA of the CDR3: TGCAGCGTTCCCCGGGAGGGAAAACTGTTTTTT. Protein product: CSVPREGKLFF. The rearrangement links TRBV29-1 to TRBJ1-4; D gene unclear. CDR1 is SQVTM and CDR2 is ANQGSEA in the germline V gene. The CDR3 runs 11 residues. The V end was cut by 5 bases, the J end by 10 bases, with 11 bases between. Filled out from reference TRBV29-1 and TRBJ1-4, the complete variable domain reads SAVISQKPSRDICQRGTSLTIQCQVDSQVTMMFWYRQQPGQSLTLIATANQGSEATYESGFVIDKFPISRPNLTFSTLTVSNMSPEDSSIYLCSVPREGKLFFGSGTQLSVL.

This clonotype was recorded a few times. The DNA of the CDR3 is TGCAGCGTTGTAGAGGGACTGGGGGAGCAGTACTTC. It yields the protein CSVVEGLGEQYF. The chain is built from TRBV29-1 and TRBJ2-7; perhaps TRBD2 as D (6 bases). The CDR3 spans 12 residues. Germline values: CDR1 SQVTM, CDR2 ANQGSEA. Trimming cost V 4 bases and J 7 bases, with 14 bases left between them.